The rows below give T cell receptor beta chains drawn from one sample of a study of cytomegalovirus exposure and HLA in healthy donors. Measured with immunoSEQ multiplex PCR; TCRdb has only the in-frame clones, and not every one. The table shows about 84,000 clones, with roughly 64% occurring only once. Material for sequencing was PBMCs. These receptors were obtained from a woman in her thirties or forties in good health and CMV-seropositive. Each CDR3 is given with its conserved first and last residue. D genes are given only for firm matches. Size is stated for part of the rows, as once, few or many counts, or as a class when the clone is expanded.

D gene	clone size	V gene	J gene	CDR3 DNA	CDR3 protein
TRBD2	few	TRBV25-1	TRBJ2-6	TGTGCCAGCAGCCCCGGGGGGGCTGTCGGGGCCAACGTCCTGACTTTC	CASSPGGAVGANVLTF
.	once	TRBV27	TRBJ2-5	TGTGCCAGCACCGATATTCGGGGAGAGACCCAGTACTTC	CASTDIRGETQYF
.	.	TRBV7-6	TRBJ2-3	TGTGCCAGCAGCTTAAGTCCAACAACAGATACGCAGTATTTT	CASSLSPTTDTQYF
.	.	TRBV6-5	TRBJ1-1	TGTGCCAGCAGTTACTCGACGGGCACTGAAGCTTTCTTT	CASSYSTGTEAFF
.	.	TRBV2	TRBJ1-1	TGTGCCAGCAGTGAAGCGTGGAGAGTCACTGAAGCTTTCTTT	CASSEAWRVTEAFF
TRBD2	.	TRBV7-2	TRBJ2-5	TGTGCCAGCAGCTTGGGTAGCGGGGCCCAAGAGACCCAGTACTTC	CASSLGSGAQETQYF
.	.	TRBV12-5	TRBJ2-7	TGTGCTAGTGGTTTGGACGGCTACGAGCAGTACTTC	CASGLDGYEQYF
.	.	TRBV10-3	TRBJ2-5	TGTGCCATCAGTGAGTCGGTACCGGAGGCCCCACTCCAAGAGACCCAGTACTTC	CAISESVPEAPLQETQYF
.	.	TRBV5-4	TRBJ1-3	TGTGCCAGCAGCTTGGCCCCGACTGCGAGCTCTGGAAACACCATATATTTT	CASSLAPTASSGNTIYF
.	.	TRBV7-2	TRBJ1-1	TGTGCCAGCAGCAAATACGACGCAGGGGCTGAAGCTTTCTTT	CASSKYDAGAEAFF
.	few	TRBV5-4	TRBJ2-6	TGTGCCAGCAGCTTTTGGAGCTCTGGGGCCAACGTCCTGACTTTC	CASSFWSSGANVLTF
.	.	TRBV28	TRBJ2-7	TGTGCCAGCAGTTCTCCGCCTAGCGCCTTGGACGAGCAGTACTTC	CASSSPPSALDEQYF
.	.	TRBV27	TRBJ2-1	TGTGCCAGCAGTTTACCAGTCAATGAGCAGTTCTTC	CASSLPVNEQFF
.	.	TRBV28	TRBJ1-2	TGTGCCAGCACCCTCTCAGGGCAGGGTAACTATGGCTACACCTTC	CASTLSGQGNYGYTF
TRBD1	.	TRBV7-2	TRBJ1-5	TGTGCCAGCAGCCTCCGCCAGGGGGATCAGCCCCAGCATTTT	CASSLRQGDQPQHF
.	few	TRBV6-6	TRBJ1-5	TGTGCCAGCAGGCAGGGGTCAAATCAGCCCCAGCATTTT	CASRQGSNQPQHF
TRBD2	once	TRBV7-2	TRBJ2-1	TGTGCCAGCAGCGTTAGCGGGAGGTGGGATGAGCAGTTCTTC	CASSVSGRWDEQFF
TRBD1	few	TRBV7-2	TRBJ1-1	TGTGCCAGCAGCTTAGGAGGACAGGGGCTTGAAGCTTTCTTT	CASSLGGQGLEAFF
.	once	TRBV7-2	TRBJ2-5	TGTGCCAGCAGTGGACGGGGTTCTTCCGAAGAGACCCAGTACTTC	CASSGRGSSEETQYF
.	.	TRBV14	TRBJ2-3	TGTGCCAGCAGCCCCATCTCACTAGCAGATACGCAGTATTTT	CASSPISLADTQYF
.	.	TRBV9	TRBJ2-5	TGTGCCAGCAGCGCAAGGACAGCCCAAGAGACCCAGTACTTC	CASSARTAQETQYF
TRBD1	many	TRBV6-5	TRBJ1-1	TGTGCCAGCAGTTCCGCGACAGGGAGGAGGGCTGAAGCTTTCTTT	CASSSATGRRAEAFF
.	few	TRBV28	TRBJ2-1	TGTGCCAGCAGTCAAGTGCCAGCAGGTGAGCAGTTCTTC	CASSQVPAGEQFF
TRBD1	.	TRBV6-4	TRBJ2-3	TGTGCCAGCAGTGACTCCCCAGGGGGCGTTGGAGATACGCAGTATTTT	CASSDSPGGVGDTQYF
.	.	TRBV7-2	TRBJ2-7	TGTGCCAGCAGCCTAAGTAGCCCCTACGAGCAGTACTTC	CASSLSSPYEQYF
.	.	TRBV18	TRBJ2-3	TGTGCCAGCTCACTGGAGGATTTTTCAGATACGCAGTATTTT	CASSLEDFSDTQYF
TRBD1	.	TRBV5-1	TRBJ1-1	TGCGCCAGCAGCTCAGACAGGGTTCGAAACACTGAAGCTTTCTTT	CASSSDRVRNTEAFF
.	few	TRBV29-1	TRBJ1-5	TGCAGCGTCGTTTACGGGGATCTAAATCAGCCCCAGCATTTT	CSVVYGDLNQPQHF